This TCR beta chain originates from a study of CD8 T cells in ankylosing spondylitis. Overall study findings and caveats: Reports say disease-linked clones showed up significantly more in matched ankylosing spondylitis synovial fluid. Seemingly distinctive of ankylosing spondylitis blood was a TCR beta motif formed by eight highly homologous variants.

This clonotype came up many times. The target antigen is unknown. It was by quantitative 5'-RACE with molecular barcodes that TCR beta libraries were made. TCRdb analysed the 5' RACE reads with MiXCR anew, one entry per CDR3 protein. This table has roughly 91,000 distinct CDR3 sequences, roughly 8.3% appearing once. The CDR3 is 18 residues long. Germline V gene data show CDR1 as SGHTA and CDR2 as FQGTGA. The V gene end was trimmed by 0 bases and the J gene end by 2 bases; junction bases not matched to a gene: 10. The sample consisted of blood, either unsorted or a sorted T cell fraction (not recorded which). This chain connects TRBV7-3 to TRBJ2-1, with 7 nucleotides matching TRBD2. The TCR originated in a male donor with ankylosing spondylitis or in good health (not recorded which). Here the CDR3 reads CASSLTFERGVTYNEQFF. The CDR3, as DNA: TGTGCCAGCAGCTTAACGTTCGAGCGGGGCGTGACCTACAATGAGCAGTTCTTC.